This TCR beta chain was identified in a study of radiotherapy plus CTLA-4 blockade in lung cancer. Study as a whole: Objective responses were seen in around 19% of patients, disease control in about 30%.

With ipilimumab providing CTLA-4 blockade, focal radiation was administered to patients who had chemo-refractory metastatic non-small-cell lung cancer. Clones were read by immunoSEQ multiplex PCR, and TCRdb kept only the in-frame ones, dropping some. The sample includes roughly 46,000 clones, less than 85% of them seen just once. Broader study findings: Radiotherapy was combined with ipilimumab, and tumor-derived TCR clones then expanded in blood.

Germline CDR1 is MNHEY and CDR2 is SVGAGI. V trimming: 5 bases; J trimming: 4 bases; junction bases outside the gene matches: 2. This CDR3 is 14 amino acids long. This clone appeared once. Its specificity is not known. The chain couples TRBV6-5 to TRBJ2-3, with 11 positions matching TRBD1. Sample: peripheral blood, taken from a patient treated with radiotherapy plus ipilimumab. The sequence was collected from a human donor with non-small cell lung cancer who had stable disease on radiotherapy plus ipilimumab. The CDR3 DNA is TGTGCCAGCAGTCGGACAGGGGGCGCAGATACGCAGTATTTT. Translation gives CASSRTGGADTQYF.